The TCR beta chain described here comes from a study of response to subunit inactivated influenza vaccine. Study-level findings and limits: Each seasonal influenza vaccination, the authors suggested, recruits few new T cells.

Between the trimmed V and J ends, which lost 9 bases and 1 base, there was a span of 15 bases. Looked up from germline, CDR1 is LNHNV and CDR2 is YYDKDF (reference sequence). The CDR3 extends over 14 amino acids. Ten or more counts support this clonotype. Its specificity is unknown. Each CDR3 protein gets one entry after TCRdb re-called the RT-PCR reads with MiXCR. The data contain approximately 250,000 distinct CDR3 sequences, 10% to 15% of them singletons. The chain combines TRBV15 with TRBJ1-2; D is possibly TRBD1 (6 bases). Sequenced material: non-naive T cells sorted from PBMCs, taken approximately 15 days before vaccination. This clonotype originated in a man in his fifties who received an inactivated influenza vaccine. The CDR3 region is CATQQGRDNYGYTF. The CDR3 DNA sequence: TGTGCCACGCAGCAGGGGCGGGATAACTATGGCTACACCTTC.